One T cell receptor beta chain is described in this entry. Its antigen is unidentified. The record originates from a study of TIL therapy for anti-PD-1-resistant metastatic lung cancer. Across the study: Most patients had lung adenocarcinoma. Study findings and constraints: Many TIL product clones were absent from baseline tumor, suggesting clonal contraction. Compared with baseline intratumoral T cells, expanded TIL cultures were more clonal and less diverse (around 5.9% vs 31%).

The V segment lost 6 bases and the J segment 4 bases; nucleotides outside the gene matches: 9. The CDR3 spans 14 residues. Germline V gene sequence: CDR1 LNHDA, CDR2 SQIVND (reference sequence). This was the immunoSEQ v3 assay. Method: immunoSEQ multiplex PCR; TCRdb's copy keeps in-frame clones and lacks some. In the table there are around 100,000 clones, about 71% of which are singletons. The time point here: pre-treatment sample, taken before nivolumab and TIL therapy. Tumor tissue came from excised metastases, mostly pleural nodules or supraclavicular lymph nodes. The receptor was derived from a person aged 25 to 79 with non-small cell lung cancer. The chain recombines TRBV19 with TRBJ2-7; 7 bases match TRBD2. This specimen was tumor tissue, taken at baseline. As DNA, the CDR3 is TGTGCCAGTAGCGACGGCCTAGCGGTTTACGAGCAGTACTTC. This gives the protein CASSDGLAVYEQYF.